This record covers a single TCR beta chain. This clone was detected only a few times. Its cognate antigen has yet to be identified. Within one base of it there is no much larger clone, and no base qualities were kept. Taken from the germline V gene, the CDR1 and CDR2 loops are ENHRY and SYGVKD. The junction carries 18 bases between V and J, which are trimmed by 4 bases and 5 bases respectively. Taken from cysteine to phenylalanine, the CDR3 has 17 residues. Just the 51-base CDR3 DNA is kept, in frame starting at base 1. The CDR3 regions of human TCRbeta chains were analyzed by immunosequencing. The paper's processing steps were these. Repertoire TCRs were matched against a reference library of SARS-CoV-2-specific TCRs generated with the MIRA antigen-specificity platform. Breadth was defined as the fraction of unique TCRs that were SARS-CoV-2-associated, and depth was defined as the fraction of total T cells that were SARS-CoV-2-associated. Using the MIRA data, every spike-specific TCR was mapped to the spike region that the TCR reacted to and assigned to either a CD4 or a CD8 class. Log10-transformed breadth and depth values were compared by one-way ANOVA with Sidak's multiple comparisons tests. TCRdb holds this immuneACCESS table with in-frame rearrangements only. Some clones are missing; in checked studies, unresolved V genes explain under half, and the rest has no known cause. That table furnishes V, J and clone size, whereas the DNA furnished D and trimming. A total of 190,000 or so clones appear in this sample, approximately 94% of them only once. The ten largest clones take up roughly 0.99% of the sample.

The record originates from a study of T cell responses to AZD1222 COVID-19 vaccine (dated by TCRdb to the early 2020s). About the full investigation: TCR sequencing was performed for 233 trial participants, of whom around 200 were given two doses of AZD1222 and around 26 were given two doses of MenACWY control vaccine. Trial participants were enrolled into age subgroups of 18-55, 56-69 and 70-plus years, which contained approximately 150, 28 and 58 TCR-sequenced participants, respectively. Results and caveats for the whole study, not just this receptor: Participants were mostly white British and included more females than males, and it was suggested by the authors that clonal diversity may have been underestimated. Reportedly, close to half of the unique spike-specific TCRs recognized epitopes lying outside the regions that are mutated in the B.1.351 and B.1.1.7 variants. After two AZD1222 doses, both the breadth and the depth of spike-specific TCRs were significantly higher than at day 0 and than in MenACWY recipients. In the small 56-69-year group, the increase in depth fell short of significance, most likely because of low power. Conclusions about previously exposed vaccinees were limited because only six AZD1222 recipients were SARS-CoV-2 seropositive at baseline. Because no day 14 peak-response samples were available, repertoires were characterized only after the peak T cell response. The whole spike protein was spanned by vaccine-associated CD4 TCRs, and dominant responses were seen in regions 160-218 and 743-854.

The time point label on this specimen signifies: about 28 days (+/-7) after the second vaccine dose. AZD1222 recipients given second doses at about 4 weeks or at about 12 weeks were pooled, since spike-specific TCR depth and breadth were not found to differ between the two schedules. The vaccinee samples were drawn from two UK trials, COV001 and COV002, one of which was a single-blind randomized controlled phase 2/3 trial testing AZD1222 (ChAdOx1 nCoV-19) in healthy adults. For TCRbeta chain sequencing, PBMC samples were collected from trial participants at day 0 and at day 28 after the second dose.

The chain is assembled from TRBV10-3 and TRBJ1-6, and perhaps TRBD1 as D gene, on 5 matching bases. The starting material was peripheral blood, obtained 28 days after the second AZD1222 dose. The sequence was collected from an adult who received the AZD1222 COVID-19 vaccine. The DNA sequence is TGTGCCATCAGTGGGACACCGTTGGGGGTGAATAATTCACCCCTCCACTTT. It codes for CAISGTPLGVNNSPLHF.